Presented here are 13 T cell receptor beta chains from one specimen sequenced in a study of blood T cell repertoires in COVID-19. Repertoires were generated with immunoSEQ multiplex PCR, while TCRdb's copy carries only in-frame clones and drops some. The table lists roughly 150,000 clones, approximately 88% of them singletons. Input material: peripheral blood. Receptors originate from a woman older than 75 with active or convalescent COVID-19.

This chain uses TRBV5-1 with TRBJ2-1; no firm D call. The CDR3 contains 16 residues. The ends were cut back, 4 bases at V and 0 bases at J, with 14 bases in the middle. Germline V gene lookup returns CDR1 SGHRS and CDR2 YFSETQ. The CDR3 DNA reads as TGCGCCAGCAGCCGGGTCGGGTCCGTCTCCTACAATGAGCAGTTCTTC. Translation: CASSRVGSVSYNEQFF.

The count of this clone is one. The chain joins TRBV14 to TRBJ1-2; D uncertain. CDR1 and CDR2 from the germline V gene are SGHDN and FVKESK. There are 17 residues in the CDR3. Trimming took off 4 bases at V and 4 bases at J, with 22 bases between the two ends. The CDR3 DNA reads as TGTGCCAGCAGCCCCAGCGAGGCCACATCGTTGGTCTATGGCTACACCTTC. It translates to CASSPSEATSLVYGYTF.

The chain carries TRBV12-3 or TRBV12-4 and TRBJ1-1; tentative D call: TRBD1 (5 bases). This CDR3 region has 13 residues. V was pared by 6 bases and J by 5 bases, with 13 bases between. The CDR3 spells CASSRNGGTEAFF. CDR3 nucleotide sequence: TGTGCCAGCAGCCGAAACGGGGGGACTGAAGCTTTCTTT.

The chain couples TRBV3-1 (or the pseudogene TRBV3-2) to TRBJ1-2, with a possible D match to TRBD1 (5 bases). Germline values: CDR1 LGHDT, CDR2 YNNKEL (reference sequence). The CDR3 spans 13 residues. V lost 3 bases and J lost 7, with 12 bases in between. In DNA form, the CDR3 reads TGTGCCAGCAGCCACCAGGGTTTACCTGGCTACACCTTC. As protein: CASSHQGLPGYTF.

The chain is built from TRBV27 and TRBJ1-1; unclear D gene. V was shortened by 2 bases and J by 8 bases, with 6 bases between the two germline ends. Looked up from germline, CDR1 is MNHEY and CDR2 is SMNVEV (reference sequence). The CDR3 has 11 residues. The CDR3 is CASSLGREAFF. For the CDR3, the DNA is TGTGCCAGCAGTTTAGGGAGGGAAGCTTTCTTT.

On this clone: Other DNA sequences from this sample encode an identical CDR3 as well. The V gene is TRBV9, the J gene TRBJ1-1; no firm D call. Germline loops: CDR1 SGDLS, CDR2 YYNGEE. V was cut by 4 bases and J by 1 base, with 11 bases left in between. This CDR3 is 14 amino acids long. Here the CDR3 reads CASSPRLTNTEAFF. DNA for the CDR3: TGTGCCAGCAGCCCTAGGTTAACGAACACTGAAGCTTTCTTT.

V and J are TRBV7-2 and TRBJ1-2; D unclear. The CDR3 spans 13 residues. Trimming removed 1 base from V and 7 bases from J, with 10 bases in between. Germline CDR1 reads SGHTA; CDR2 reads FQGNSA. The CDR3 sequence: CASSLEAGSGYTF. CDR3 DNA sequence: TGTGCCAGCAGCTTAGAGGCCGGGTCTGGCTACACCTTC.

The chain couples TRBV19 to TRBJ1-5, with unresolved D. Trimming took off 6 bases at V and 0 bases at J, with 12 bases between the two ends. Germline loops: CDR1 LNHDA, CDR2 SQIVND (reference sequence). The CDR3 contains 15 residues. The CDR3 region has the DNA TGTGCCAGTAGAAGGACGAGGGATAGCAATCAGCCCCAGCATTTT. Translation gives CASRRTRDSNQPQHF.

The chain recombines TRBV2 with TRBJ2-3, with 8 bases identical to TRBD1. Germline-derived CDR1 and CDR2 are SNHLY and FYNNEI. The CDR3 has 15 residues. V shed 6 bases and J 2 bases; nucleotides not matched to a gene: 7. The CDR3 loop reads CASSADRGITDTQYF. The CDR3 DNA is TGTGCCAGCAGCGCTGACAGGGGCATCACAGATACGCAGTATTTT.

The chain has TRBV7-6 and TRBJ1-1; no clear D. This CDR3 spans 15 amino acids. Germline V gives CDR1 SGHVS, CDR2 FNYEAQ. The V end lost 1 base, the J end lost 5 bases, and 14 bases lay between the germline ends. This chain's CDR3 is CASSLERRMRTEAFF. The CDR3 nucleotides read TGTGCCAGCAGCTTAGAACGCCGTATGAGGACTGAAGCTTTCTTT.

The count of this clone is one. This rearrangement joins TRBV5-1 to TRBJ2-3, with 7 bases matching TRBD2. CDR1 and CDR2 from the germline V gene are SGHRS and YFSETQ. This CDR3 spans 15 amino acids. Trimming at V came to 2 bases and at J to 3 bases, leaving 6 bases not matched to a gene. The CDR3 nucleotides read TGCGCCAGCAGCTTTCCGCTGGGGGGGACAGATACGCAGTATTTT. Protein product: CASSFPLGGTDTQYF. Full variable domain (remainder filled in from reference TRBV5-1 and TRBJ2-3): KAGVTQTPRYLIKTRGQQVTLSCSPISGHRSVSWYQQTPGQGLQFLFEYFSETQRNKGNFPGRFSGRQFSNSRSEMNVSTLELGDSALYLCASSFPLGGTDTQYFGPGTRLTVL.

The chain recombines TRBV1 with TRBJ2-6; TRBD1 reflects the table's D call only, with no check against the DNA. TRBV1 is tagged as a pseudogene. This CDR3 comprises 15 residues. This CDR3 reads CTSSHSGHGANVLTF. For the CDR3, the DNA is TGCACCAGCAGCCATTCAGGGCATGGGGCCAACGTCCTGACTTTC.

The V and J genes are TRBV6-5 and TRBJ1-1, with TRBD1 matching over 7 bases. After removal of 7 bases from V and 1 base from J, the junction contained 9 bases not matched to a gene. This CDR3 has 15 residues. Germline CDR1 and CDR2: MNHEY and SVGAGI. The CDR3 region is CASTDGTVGNTEAFF. The CDR3 nucleotides are TGTGCCAGCACCGACGGGACAGTGGGGAACACTGAAGCTTTCTTT.